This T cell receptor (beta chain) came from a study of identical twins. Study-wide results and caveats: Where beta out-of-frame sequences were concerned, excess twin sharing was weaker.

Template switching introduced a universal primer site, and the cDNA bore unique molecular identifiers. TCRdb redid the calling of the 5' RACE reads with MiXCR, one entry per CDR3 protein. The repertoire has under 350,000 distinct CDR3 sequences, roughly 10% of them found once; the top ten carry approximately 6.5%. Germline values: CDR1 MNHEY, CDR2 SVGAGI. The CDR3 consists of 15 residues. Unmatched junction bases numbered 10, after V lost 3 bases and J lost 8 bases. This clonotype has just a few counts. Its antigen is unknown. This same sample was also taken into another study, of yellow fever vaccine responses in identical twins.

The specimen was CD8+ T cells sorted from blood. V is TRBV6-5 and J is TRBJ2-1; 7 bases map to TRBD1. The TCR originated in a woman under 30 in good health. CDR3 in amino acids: CASSYSTGLVDEQFF. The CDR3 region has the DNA TGTGCCAGCAGTTATTCGACAGGGTTGGTAGATGAGCAGTTCTTC.